These T cell receptor beta chains were read from a single sample in a study of OX40 agonist ivuxolimab in advanced cancers. Libraries were prepared by immunoSEQ multiplex PCR; TCRdb keeps only in-frame clonotypes and omits some of them. The sample yields approximately 58,000 clones, roughly 88% seen once. The sample consisted of CD4+ or CD8+ T cells sorted from blood, taken in a trial of the OX40 agonist ivuxolimab. Receptors were obtained from an adult with an advanced solid tumor such as melanoma, head and neck, liver or kidney cancer. The CDR3 runs from the conserved cysteine through the conserved F or W. A D gene is named only where the DNA matches it firmly. Not all rows give a size; the values are once, few, many and, for expanded clones, a class.

V	D	J	size	CDR3	DNA
TRBV5-1	-	TRBJ2-7	-	CASSLGGVTEQYF	TGCGCCAGCAGCTTGGGTGGTGTAACCGAGCAGTACTTC
TRBV7-8	TRBD2	TRBJ2-1	-	CASSLAGDNEQFF	TGTGCCAGCTCCCTGGCGGGGGACAATGAGCAGTTCTTC
TRBV5-4	-	TRBJ2-5	-	CAVATQETQYF	TGTGCCGTAGCGACGCAAGAGACCCAGTACTTC
TRBV6-1	TRBD2	TRBJ2-3	-	CASSEQASGFTDTQYF	TGTGCCAGCAGTGAACAGGCTAGCGGGTTTACAGATACGCAGTATTTT
TRBV28	TRBD1	TRBJ2-7	-	CASSPRGTGESYEQYF	TGTGCCAGCAGTCCTCGCGGGACAGGAGAATCCTACGAGCAGTACTTC
TRBV27	-	TRBJ2-7	few	CARPQGNPYEQYF	TGTGCCCGTCCCCAGGGAAACCCCTACGAGCAGTACTTC
TRBV18	-	TRBJ1-6	few	CASSREGPGSNSPLHF	TGTGCCAGCTCACGAGAGGGGCCAGGGAGTAATTCACCCCTCCACTTT
TRBV19	-	TRBJ2-3	-	CASRPGEVDTQYF	TGTGCCAGTAGGCCAGGGGAAGTGGATACGCAGTATTTT
TRBV18	-	TRBJ2-5	-	CASSPEQETQYF	TGTGCCAGCTCACCGGAGCAAGAGACCCAGTACTTC
TRBV7-2	TRBD1	TRBJ1-2	-	CASSQTRDRGYGYTF	TGTGCCAGCAGCCAAACCCGGGACAGGGGGTATGGCTACACCTTC
TRBV5-4	-	TRBJ2-2	-	CASSLETTNTGELFF	TGTGCCAGCAGCTTGGAAACCACGAACACCGGGGAGCTGTTTTTT
TRBV19	-	TRBJ1-6	-	CASRTGTYTSGDNSPLHF	TGTGCCAGTAGGACCGGGACCTACACCAGTGGGGATAATTCACCCCTCCACTTT
TRBV28	TRBD1	TRBJ2-7	-	CASSTQTGGKPYEQYF	TGTGCCAGCAGTACGCAGACAGGGGGTAAACCCTACGAGCAGTACTTC
TRBV27	-	TRBJ1-2	-	CASSSTGQRDYGYTF	TGTGCCAGCAGTTCGACAGGACAGAGGGACTATGGCTACACCTTC
TRBV7-2	TRBD1	TRBJ1-4	-	CASSPDRSFTTNEKLFF	TGTGCCAGCAGCCCGGACAGGTCTTTTACAACTAATGAAAAACTGTTTTTT
TRBV5-8	-	TRBJ2-1	-	CASSLGGGLNEQFF	TGTGCCAGCAGCTTGGGGGGAGGATTGAATGAGCAGTTCTTC
TRBV4-1	-	TRBJ2-6	-	CASSQGVGANVLTF	TGCGCCAGCAGCCAAGGAGTGGGGGCCAACGTCCTGACTTTC
TRBV30	-	TRBJ1-6	-	CAWTTGLTNSPLHF	TGTGCCTGGACCACGGGACTGACCAATTCACCCCTCCACTTT
TRBV11-3	-	TRBJ2-5	-	CASSLDRTETQYF	TGTGCCAGCAGCTTAGATCGAACAGAGACCCAGTACTTC
TRBV7-9	-	TRBJ1-1	-	CASSLWGANNTEAFF	TGTGCCAGCAGCTTGTGGGGGGCGAACAACACTGAAGCTTTCTTT
TRBV5-8	-	TRBJ2-5	few	CASSFLETQYF	TGTGCCAGCAGCTTTCTAGAGACCCAGTACTTC
TRBV19	-	TRBJ1-5	-	CASLGRYINQPQHF	TGTGCCAGTCTGGGGCGGTACATCAATCAGCCCCAGCATTTT
TRBV6-5	-	TRBJ1-6	-	CASSYDTSYNSPLHF	TGTGCCAGCAGCTACGACACTTCCTATAATTCACCCCTCCACTTT
TRBV7-3	-	TRBJ2-3	once	CASSSIGGDTQYF	TGTGCCAGCAGCTCGATAGGGGGTGATACGCAGTATTTT
TRBV7-8	-	TRBJ1-3	once	CASSGGGTIYF	TGTGCCAGCAGTGGGGGCGGCACCATATATTTT
TRBV11-2	-	TRBJ2-4	-	CASSSRVTKNIQYF	TGTGCCAGCAGCTCCAGGGTGACCAAAAACATTCAGTACTTC
TRBV7-9	-	TRBJ2-5	-	CASSFGRGGPGETQYF	TGTGCCAGCAGCTTCGGGAGAGGGGGGCCGGGGGAGACCCAGTACTTC
TRBV7-9	TRBD2	TRBJ2-2	-	CASSPPGLAGELFF	TGTGCCAGCAGCCCTCCGGGACTAGCCGGGGAGCTGTTTTTT
TRBV4-3	-	TRBJ2-7	-	CASSQEGAGRYEQYF	TGCGCCAGCAGCCAAGAAGGGGCCGGTCGATACGAGCAGTACTTC
TRBV7-8	-	TRBJ2-2	few	CASSLQGAGELFF	TGTGCCAGCAGCTTACAGGGTGCCGGGGAGCTGTTTTTT
TRBV6-6	TRBD1	TRBJ2-7	-	CASLRDRDIHEQYF	TGTGCCAGTCTCCGGGACAGGGATATTCACGAGCAGTACTTC
TRBV7-2	-	TRBJ2-6	-	CASSQRVPSGANVLTF	TGTGCCAGCAGCCAAAGGGTCCCCTCTGGGGCCAACGTCCTGACTTTC
TRBV5-6	-	TRBJ2-1	-	CASSSLGRSYNEQFF	TGTGCCAGCAGCTCGTTAGGAAGGTCCTACAATGAGCAGTTCTTC
TRBV7-8	TRBD1	TRBJ1-5	-	CASTGQGDQPQHF	TGTGCCAGCACCGGACAGGGCGATCAGCCCCAGCATTTT
TRBV4-1	TRBD1	TRBJ2-7	-	CASSQEPGQGIYEQYF	TGCGCCAGCAGCCAAGAACCGGGACAGGGTATCTACGAGCAGTACTTC
TRBV19	-	TRBJ1-5	-	CASSIPRDQPQHF	TGTGCCAGTAGTATCCCCCGCGATCAGCCCCAGCATTTT
TRBV4-1	-	TRBJ1-2	-	CASSQIVQGRANYGYTF	TGCGCCAGCAGCCAGATAGTCCAGGGGAGGGCAAACTATGGCTACACCTTC
TRBV6-5	-	TRBJ2-2	-	CASSLETDTGELFF	TGTGCCAGCAGTTTAGAGACAGACACCGGGGAGCTGTTTTTT
TRBV25-1	TRBD1	TRBJ1-2	-	CASSGLQGVRGYTF	TGTGCCAGCAGTGGACTACAGGGGGTGCGGGGCTACACCTTC
TRBV7-2	-	TRBJ1-4	-	CASSLFREKLFF	TGTGCCAGCAGCTTATTCAGGGAAAAACTGTTTTTT
TRBV11-3	-	TRBJ2-4	-	CASSLGLGDQYF	TGTGCCAGCAGCTTAGGCCTCGGCGATCAGTACTTC
TRBV5-5	-	TRBJ1-5	-	CASSLTVNQPQHF	TGTGCCAGCAGCTTAACAGTCAATCAGCCCCAGCATTTT
TRBV10-3	TRBD1	TRBJ1-2	-	CATHQDRESPGGNYGYTF	TGTGCCACTCATCAGGACAGGGAGAGCCCCGGGGGAAACTATGGCTACACCTTC
TRBV5-1	-	TRBJ2-7	-	CASRREEQQYF	TGCGCCAGCAGGCGAGAGGAACAGCAGTACTTC